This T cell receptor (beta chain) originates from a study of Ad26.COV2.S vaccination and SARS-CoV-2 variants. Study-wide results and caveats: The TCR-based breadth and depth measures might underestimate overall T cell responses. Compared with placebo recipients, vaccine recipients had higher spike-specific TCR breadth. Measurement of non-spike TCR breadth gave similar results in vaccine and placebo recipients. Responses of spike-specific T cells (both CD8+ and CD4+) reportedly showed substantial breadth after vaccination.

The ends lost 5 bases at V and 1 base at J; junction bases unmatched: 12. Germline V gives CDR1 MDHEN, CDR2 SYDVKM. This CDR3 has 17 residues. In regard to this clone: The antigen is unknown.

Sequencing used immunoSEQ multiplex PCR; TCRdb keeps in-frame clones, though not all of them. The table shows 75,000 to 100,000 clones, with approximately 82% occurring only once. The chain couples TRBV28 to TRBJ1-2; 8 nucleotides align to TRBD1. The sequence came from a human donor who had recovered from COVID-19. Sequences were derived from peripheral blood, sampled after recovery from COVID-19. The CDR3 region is CASSLQGEWDRNYGYTF. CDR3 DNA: TGTGCCAGCAGTCTACAGGGGGAATGGGATCGTAACTATGGCTACACCTTC.